These T cell receptor beta chains were read from a single sample in a study of Ad26.COV2.S vaccination and SARS-CoV-2 variants. The repertoire was sequenced with immunoSEQ multiplex PCR; TCRdb's copy has only in-frame clones and lacks some. The table has more than 400,000 clones, 90% seen once. The sequencing here drew on peripheral blood, taken in a trial of Ad26.COV2.S vaccine versus placebo. Receptor source: a person aged 18 to 59 who received the Ad26.COV2.S COVID-19 vaccine or a placebo. CDR3s include the opening cysteine and the closing phenylalanine or tryptophan. A D gene is named only where the DNA matches it firmly. Part of the rows lack a size; the others show once, few, many or a class for expanded clones.

>TRBV6-2/TRBV6-3|TRBJ2-7|.|TRBD2
CASSYRTSGSWEQYF
TGTGCCAGCAGTTACCGGACAAGCGGGAGTTGGGAGCAGTACTTC
>TRBV9|TRBJ2-7|.|.
CASSPRGRTYEQYF
TGTGCCAGCAGCCCACGGGGCAGAACGTACGAGCAGTACTTC
>TRBV4-3|TRBJ1-4|.|.
CASSQDTGFNEKLFF
TGCGCCAGCAGCCAAGATACGGGGTTTAATGAAAAACTGTTTTTT
>TRBV7-8|TRBJ2-1|.|TRBD2
CASSPQRESLRVEQFF
TGTGCCAGCAGCCCCCAGCGGGAGAGTCTGAGAGTTGAGCAGTTCTTC
>TRBV20-1|TRBJ2-3|.|.
CSARNTDTQYF
TGCAGTGCTAGAAACACAGATACGCAGTATTTT
>TRBV11-3|TRBJ2-5|.|.
CASSLAGTGEETQYF
TGTGCCAGCAGCTTAGCGGGCACTGGGGAAGAGACCCAGTACTTC
>TRBV5-1|TRBJ1-2|.|.
CASSFDFEGYTF
TGCGCCAGCAGCTTTGACTTCGAGGGCTACACCTTC
>TRBV28|TRBJ2-3|.|TRBD2
CASSPPRAWRESDTQYF
TGTGCCAGCAGTCCCCCCCGAGCATGGCGGGAGTCAGATACGCAGTATTTT
>TRBV3-1/TRBV3-2|TRBJ1-2|.|.
CASSHRGIDYGYTF
TGTGCCAGCAGCCATAGGGGCATAGACTATGGCTACACCTTC
>TRBV19|TRBJ2-3|.|TRBD1
CASSRNGDRALSTDTQYF
TGTGCCAGTAGTCGGAACGGGGACAGGGCCCTCAGCACAGATACGCAGTATTTT
>TRBV20-1|TRBJ2-7|.|TRBD1
CSARDRDEQYF
TGCAGTGCTAGGGACAGGGACGAGCAGTACTTC
>TRBV7-3|TRBJ2-3|.|TRBD1
CASSSDRVSTDTQYF
TGTGCCAGCAGCTCGGACAGGGTTAGTACAGATACGCAGTATTTT
>TRBV28|TRBJ2-7|.|.
CASSLVIQGIAEQYF
TGTGCCAGCAGTTTAGTAATACAGGGTATTGCCGAGCAGTACTTC
>TRBV4-3|TRBJ2-3|.|TRBD2
CASSQGIAGGMDTQYF
TGCGCCAGCAGCCAAGGAATAGCGGGAGGTATGGATACGCAGTATTTT
>TRBV11-2|TRBJ2-7|.|TRBD2
CASSLTLAGAPYEQYF
TGTGCCAGCAGCCTAACGTTGGCGGGAGCCCCCTACGAGCAGTACTTC
>TRBV27|TRBJ1-5|.|.
CASSSTGPWGNSNQPQHF
TGTGCCAGCAGTTCAACGGGACCTTGGGGTAATAGCAATCAGCCCCAGCATTTT
>TRBV7-2|TRBJ2-1|.|TRBD2
CASSLLAGGPVNEQFF
TGTGCCAGCAGCTTACTAGCGGGAGGGCCGGTAAATGAGCAGTTCTTC
>TRBV13|TRBJ1-2|.|TRBD1
CASSNPGGFGIYGYTF
TGTGCCAGCAGTAACCCAGGGGGTTTCGGTATCTATGGCTACACCTTC
>TRBV6-5|TRBJ1-2|.|TRBD1
CASSRGQGWGYTF
TGTGCCAGCAGCCGGGGACAGGGCTGGGGCTACACCTTC
>TRBV7-3|TRBJ2-3|.|TRBD2
CASSPQAGGRGDTQYF
TGTGCCAGCAGCCCGCAAGCGGGAGGAAGGGGAGATACGCAGTATTTT
>TRBV29-1|TRBJ1-3|.|.
CSVDLWTTFSGNTIYF
TGCAGCGTTGATTTGTGGACAACCTTCTCTGGAAACACCATATATTTT
>TRBV9|TRBJ2-1|.|.
CASSVAGPTGHEQFF
TGTGCCAGCAGCGTAGCCGGACCCACGGGCCATGAGCAGTTCTTC
>TRBV24-1|TRBJ2-5|.|.
CATSDLGDTEETQYF
TGTGCCACCAGTGATTTGGGGGACACAGAAGAGACCCAGTACTTC
>TRBV5-4|TRBJ1-6|.|.
CASSLTGTSSYNSPLHF
TGTGCCAGCAGCTTGACAGGAACTAGTTCCTATAATTCACCCCTCCACTTT
>TRBV24-1|TRBJ2-5|.|.
CATSDPMVRETQYF
TGTGCCACCAGTGATCCTATGGTTAGGGAGACCCAGTACTTC
>TRBV19|TRBJ2-7|.|.
CASSRRVPSYEQYF
TGTGCCAGTAGTCGCCGGGTCCCATCCTACGAGCAGTACTTC
>TRBV5-1|TRBJ1-2|.|.
CASSEPGTTSSYGYTF
TGCGCCAGCAGCGAACCCGGGACAACATCAAGCTATGGCTACACCTTC
>TRBV7-8|TRBJ2-3|.|TRBD2
CASSPLSGGSSDTQYF
TGTGCCAGCAGCCCCTTATCAGGCGGGAGCTCAGATACGCAGTATTTT
>TRBV29-1|TRBJ2-2|.|TRBD1
CSVTTGDTGELFF
TGCAGCGTTACTACAGGGGACACCGGGGAGCTGTTTTTT
>TRBV5-1|TRBJ2-1|.|TRBD2
CASSPSGRKESEQFF
TGCGCCAGCAGCCCTAGCGGGAGGAAAGAGTCTGAGCAGTTCTTC
>TRBV7-9|TRBJ1-3|few|.
CASSSDFSGNTIYF
TGTGCCAGCAGCTCGGACTTCTCTGGAAACACCATATATTTT
>TRBV9|TRBJ2-5|.|.
CASSVVEGGGTQYF
TGTGCCAGCAGCGTAGTTGAGGGAGGCGGGACCCAGTACTTC
>TRBV6-8|TRBJ2-1|.|.
CASSYSDLSSYNEQFF
TGTGCCAGCAGTTACTCGGACTTGAGCTCCTACAATGAGCAGTTCTTC
>TRBV5-1|TRBJ2-3|once|.
CASSLGGSTDTQYF
TGCGCCAGCAGCTTAGGGGGGAGCACAGATACGCAGTATTTT
>TRBV15|TRBJ2-1|.|TRBD1
CATSRDWRQGALNNEQFF
TGTGCCACCAGCAGAGATTGGAGACAGGGGGCCCTAAACAATGAGCAGTTCTTC
>TRBV5-1|TRBJ1-3|.|.
CASSSDPSGAGNTIYF
TGCGCCAGCAGCTCCGACCCGAGCGGCGCTGGAAACACCATATATTTT
>TRBV3-1/TRBV3-2|TRBJ2-7|.|.
CASSQDYEQYF
TGTGCCAGCAGCCAAGACTACGAGCAGTACTTC
>TRBV24-1|TRBJ2-1|.|TRBD2
CATSDFQGLGVREQFF
TGTGCCACCAGTGATTTTCAGGGACTAGGGGTACGTGAGCAGTTCTTC
>TRBV6-2/TRBV6-3|TRBJ2-3|.|TRBD1
CASSTGDSTDTQYF
TGTGCCAGCAGTACAGGGGATAGCACAGATACGCAGTATTTT
>TRBV21-1|TRBJ1-4|.|.
CASGTGADEKLFF
TGTGCCAGCGGGACAGGGGCCGATGAAAAACTGTTTTTT
>TRBV9|TRBJ1-3|.|.
CASSVGSANSGNTIYF
TGTGCCAGCAGCGTAGGGTCAGCGAACTCTGGAAACACCATATATTTT